This T cell receptor beta chain was sequenced in a study of CD8 T cells in ankylosing spondylitis. After removal of 3 bases from V and 4 bases from J, the junction contained 4 bases not matched to a gene. The CDR3 is 15 amino acids. Germline CDR1 is MGHRA and CDR2 is YSYEKL. Only a few counts were recorded for this clonotype. Its antigen is not identified. With molecular barcodes, quantitative 5'-RACE was used to make the TCR beta libraries. In TCRdb, the 5' RACE reads were re-called with MiXCR into one record per CDR3 protein. The repertoire holds 150,000 to 250,000 distinct CDR3 sequences, with 9.5% to 15% as singletons. General study findings and limits: Clones tied to disease were said to be significantly enriched in matched ankylosing spondylitis synovial fluid. Seemingly distinctive of ankylosing spondylitis blood was a TCR beta motif formed by eight highly homologous variants.

This chain links TRBV4-1 with TRBJ2-2, with TRBD1 matching over 8 bases. The sequenced sample consisted of blood, either unsorted or a sorted T cell fraction (not recorded which). This receptor was identified in a male donor with ankylosing spondylitis or in good health (not recorded which). The CDR3 sequence is CASSQDRAVTGELFF. The CDR3 bases are TGCGCCAGCAGCCAGGACAGGGCGGTCACCGGGGAGCTGTTTTTT.